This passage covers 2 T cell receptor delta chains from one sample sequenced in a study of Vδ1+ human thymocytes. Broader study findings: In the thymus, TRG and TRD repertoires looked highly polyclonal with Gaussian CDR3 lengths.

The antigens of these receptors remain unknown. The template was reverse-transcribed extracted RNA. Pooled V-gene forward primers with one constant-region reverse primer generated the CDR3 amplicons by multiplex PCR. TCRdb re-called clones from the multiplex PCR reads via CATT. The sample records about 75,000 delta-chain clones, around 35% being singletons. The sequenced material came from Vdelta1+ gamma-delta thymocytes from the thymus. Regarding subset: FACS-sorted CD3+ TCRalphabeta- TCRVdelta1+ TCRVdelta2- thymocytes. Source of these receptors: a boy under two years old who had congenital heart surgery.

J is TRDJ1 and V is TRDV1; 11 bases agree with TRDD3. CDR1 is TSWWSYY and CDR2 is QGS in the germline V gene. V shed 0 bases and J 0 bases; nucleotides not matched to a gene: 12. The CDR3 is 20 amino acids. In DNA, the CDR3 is TGTGCTCTTGGGGAACTAACTTGGGGGATACGCTCGGGGTACACCGATAAACTCATCTTT. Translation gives CALGELTWGIRSGYTDKLIF.

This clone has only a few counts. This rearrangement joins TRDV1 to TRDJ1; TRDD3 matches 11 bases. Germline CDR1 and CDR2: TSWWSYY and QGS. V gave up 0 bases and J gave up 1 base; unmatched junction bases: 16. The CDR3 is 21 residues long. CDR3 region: CALGELVGGLLGDTSTDKLIF. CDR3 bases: TGTGCTCTTGGGGAACTAGTGGGAGGTCTTTTGGGGGATACGAGCACCGATAAACTCATCTTT.